Given below is one TCR beta chain in context. Germline CDR1 reads GTSNPN; CDR2 reads SVGIG (reference sequence). Trimming took off 4 bases at V and 4 bases at J, with 12 bases between the two ends. The CDR3 has 13 residues. TCRdb keeps only in-frame clones here, not all; method: immunoSEQ multiplex PCR. Of around 110,000 clones listed, approximately 93% were seen once; the top ten hold about 2.8%. The data were taken from a study of control samples from healthy donors and cancer patients. Material for sequencing was blood. The origin of this receptor is a young man in good health. The chain combines TRBV30 with TRBJ2-3; D assignment may be TRBD1 or TRBD2 (5 bases each). This chain's CDR3 is CAWNEGLADTQYF. The CDR3, as DNA: TGTGCCTGGAACGAGGGGTTAGCAGATACGCAGTATTTT. Supplemented by reference TRBV30 and TRBJ2-3, the full variable domain reads SQTIHQWPATLVQPVGSPLSLECTVEGTSNPNLYWYRQAAGRGLQLLFYSVGIGQISSEVPQNLSASRPQDRQFILSSKKLLLSDSGFYLCAWNEGLADTQYFGPGTRLTVL.